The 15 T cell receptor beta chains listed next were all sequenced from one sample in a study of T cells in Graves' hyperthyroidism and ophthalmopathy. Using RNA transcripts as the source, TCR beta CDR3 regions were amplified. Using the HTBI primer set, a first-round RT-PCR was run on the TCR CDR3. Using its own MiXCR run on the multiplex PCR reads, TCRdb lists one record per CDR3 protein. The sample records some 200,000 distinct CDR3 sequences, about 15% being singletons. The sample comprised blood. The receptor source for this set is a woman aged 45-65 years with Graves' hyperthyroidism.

The CDR3 bases are TGCGCCAGCAGCTCCACGACTAGCGGGAGCAGCGAGCAGTACTTC. This translates into CASSSTTSGSSEQYF. V gene TRBV5-1 combines with J gene TRBJ2-7; 12 bases agree with TRBD2. The V and J ends lost 3 bases and 6 bases, in that order; junction bases with no gene match: 7. In germline, CDR1 is SGHRS, CDR2 YFSETQ. The CDR3 is 15 amino acids.

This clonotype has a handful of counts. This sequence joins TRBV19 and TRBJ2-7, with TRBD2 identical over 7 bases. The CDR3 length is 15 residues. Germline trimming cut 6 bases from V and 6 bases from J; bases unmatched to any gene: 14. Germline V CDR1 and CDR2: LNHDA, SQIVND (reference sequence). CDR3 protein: CASSHDGLEGLEQYF. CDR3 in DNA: TGTGCCAGTAGCCACGATGGACTAGAAGGTCTCGAGCAGTACTTC.

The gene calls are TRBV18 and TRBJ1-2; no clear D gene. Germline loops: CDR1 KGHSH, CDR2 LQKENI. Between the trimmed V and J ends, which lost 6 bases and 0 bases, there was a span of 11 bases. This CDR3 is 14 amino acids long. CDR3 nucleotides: TGTGCCAGCTCCAAGACGGAGACTAACTATGGCTACACCTTC. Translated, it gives CASSKTETNYGYTF.

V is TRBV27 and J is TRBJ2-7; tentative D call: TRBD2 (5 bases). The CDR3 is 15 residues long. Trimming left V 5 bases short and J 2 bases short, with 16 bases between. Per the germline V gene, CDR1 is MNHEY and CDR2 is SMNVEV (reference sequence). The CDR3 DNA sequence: TGTGCCAGCAGTACCTCTCGGACTCCCGCCTACGAGCAGTACTTC. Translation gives CASSTSRTPAYEQYF.

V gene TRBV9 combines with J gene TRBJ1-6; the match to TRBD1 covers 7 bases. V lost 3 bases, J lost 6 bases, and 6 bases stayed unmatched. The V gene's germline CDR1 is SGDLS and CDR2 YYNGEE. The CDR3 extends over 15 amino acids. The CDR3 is CASSGTGATNSPLHF. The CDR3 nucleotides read TGTGCCAGCAGCGGTACAGGGGCCACTAATTCACCCCTCCACTTT.

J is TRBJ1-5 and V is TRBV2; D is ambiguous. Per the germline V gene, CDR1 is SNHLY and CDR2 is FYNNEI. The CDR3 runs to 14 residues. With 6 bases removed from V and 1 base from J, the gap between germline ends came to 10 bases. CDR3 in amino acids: CASRAGWSNQPQHF. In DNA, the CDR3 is TGTGCCAGCAGAGCGGGTTGGAGCAATCAGCCCCAGCATTTT.

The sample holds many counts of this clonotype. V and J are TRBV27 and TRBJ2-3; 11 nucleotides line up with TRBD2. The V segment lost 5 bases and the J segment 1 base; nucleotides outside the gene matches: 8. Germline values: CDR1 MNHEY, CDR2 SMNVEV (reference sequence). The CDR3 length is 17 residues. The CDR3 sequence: CASSALTSGTGTDTQYF. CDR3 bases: TGTGCCAGCAGTGCCCTGACTAGCGGGACGGGCACAGATACGCAGTATTTT.

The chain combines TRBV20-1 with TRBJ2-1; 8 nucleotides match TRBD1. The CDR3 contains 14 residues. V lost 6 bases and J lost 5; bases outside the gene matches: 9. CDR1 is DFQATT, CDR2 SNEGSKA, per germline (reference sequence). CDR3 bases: TGCAGTGCACCGGACAGGGTGGGGAACAATGAGCAGTTCTTC. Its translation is CSAPDRVGNNEQFF.

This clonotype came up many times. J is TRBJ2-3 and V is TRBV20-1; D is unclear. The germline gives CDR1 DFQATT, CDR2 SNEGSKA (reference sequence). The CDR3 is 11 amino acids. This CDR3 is CRDTHTDTQYF. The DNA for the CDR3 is TGCAGAGACACCCACACAGATACGCAGTATTTT.

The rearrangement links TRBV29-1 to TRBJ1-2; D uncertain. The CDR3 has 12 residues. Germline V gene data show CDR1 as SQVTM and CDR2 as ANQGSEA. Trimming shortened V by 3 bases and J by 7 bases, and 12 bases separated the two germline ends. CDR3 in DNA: TGCAGCGTTGACGACTCCTCTCGTGGCTACACCTTC. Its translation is CSVDDSSRGYTF.

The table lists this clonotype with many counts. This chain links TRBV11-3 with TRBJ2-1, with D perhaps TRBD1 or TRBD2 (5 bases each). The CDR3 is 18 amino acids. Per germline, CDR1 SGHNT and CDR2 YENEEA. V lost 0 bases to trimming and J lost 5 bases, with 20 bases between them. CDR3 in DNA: TGTGCCAGCAGCTTAGACGTTCGGGGCTATAATCTGCACAATGAGCAGTTCTTC. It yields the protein CASSLDVRGYNLHNEQFF.

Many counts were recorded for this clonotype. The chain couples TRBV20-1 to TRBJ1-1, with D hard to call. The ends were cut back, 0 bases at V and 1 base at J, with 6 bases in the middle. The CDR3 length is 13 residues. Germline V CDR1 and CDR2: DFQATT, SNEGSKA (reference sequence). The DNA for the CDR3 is TGCAGTGCTAGAGATCCGAGGAACACTGAAGCTTTCTTT. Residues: CSARDPRNTEAFF.

For the CDR3, the DNA is TGCAGTGCTAGTTTAACGGTCTATGGCTACACCTTC. This gives the protein CSASLTVYGYTF. The rearrangement links TRBV20-1 to TRBJ1-2; D gene ambiguous. V was cut by 3 bases and J by 4 bases, with 9 bases left in between. CDR1 and CDR2 from the germline V gene are DFQATT and SNEGSKA (reference sequence). This CDR3 region has 12 residues.

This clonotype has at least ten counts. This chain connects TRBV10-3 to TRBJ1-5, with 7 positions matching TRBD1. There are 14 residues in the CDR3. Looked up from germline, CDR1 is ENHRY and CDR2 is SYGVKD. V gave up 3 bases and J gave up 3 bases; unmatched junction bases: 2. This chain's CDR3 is CAISDDRANQPQHF. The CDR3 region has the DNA TGTGCCATCAGTGATGACAGGGCCAATCAGCCCCAGCATTTT.

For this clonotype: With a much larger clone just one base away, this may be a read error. CDR3 loop: CSVTPGLDNEQLF. The DNA for the CDR3 is TGCAGCGTGACCCCAGGGTTGGACAATGAGCAGCTCTTC. The chain uses TRBV29-1 and TRBJ2-1; a possible D gene is TRBD1 (5 bases). The CDR3 contains 13 residues. The V gene's germline CDR1 is SQVTM and CDR2 ANQGSEA.